These T cell receptor beta chains were read from a single sample in a study of blood T cell repertoires in COVID-19. Assay used: immunoSEQ multiplex PCR; TCRdb lists only in-frame clones, some missing. The table includes more than 300,000 clones, roughly 88% detected once. Sample: peripheral blood. These receptors were taken from a woman in her fifties or sixties with acute or convalescent COVID-19. CDR3s include the opening cysteine and the closing phenylalanine or tryptophan. The order of the fields is clone size, D gene, J gene, V gene, CDR3 protein, CDR3 DNA. The D gene is left open where the match is weak. A clone size is listed for some rows: how often the clone was seen (once, few, many), or a class if it is expanded.

clone_size: .; d_call: .; j_call: TRBJ1-4; v_call: TRBV7-2; cdr3_aa: CASSLTGFHGEKLFF; cdr3_nt: TGTGCCAGCAGCCTAACAGGGTTTCATGGTGAAAAACTGTTTTTT
clone_size: once; d_call: .; j_call: TRBJ1-1; v_call: TRBV29-1; cdr3_aa: CSAEKQGTEAFF; cdr3_nt: TGCAGCGCAGAAAAACAGGGCACTGAAGCTTTCTTT
clone_size: .; d_call: .; j_call: TRBJ2-7; v_call: TRBV9; cdr3_aa: CASSVATGSYEQYF; cdr3_nt: TGTGCCAGCAGCGTCGCGACAGGATCCTACGAGCAGTACTTC
clone_size: .; d_call: .; j_call: TRBJ1-2; v_call: TRBV18; cdr3_aa: CASSLTFIAGTNYGYTF; cdr3_nt: TGTGCCAGCTCACTAACCTTCATAGCCGGAACAAACTATGGCTACACCTTC
clone_size: .; d_call: TRBD1; j_call: TRBJ1-2; v_call: TRBV2; cdr3_aa: CASSRTGGNYGYTF; cdr3_nt: TGTGCCAGCAGCAGGACAGGCGGAAACTATGGCTACACCTTC
clone_size: .; d_call: TRBD2; j_call: TRBJ2-3; v_call: TRBV28; cdr3_aa: CASSSPSMASGSDTDTQYF; cdr3_nt: TGTGCCAGCAGTTCCCCCTCGATGGCTAGCGGGAGTGACACAGATACGCAGTATTTT
clone_size: .; d_call: .; j_call: TRBJ2-5; v_call: TRBV2; cdr3_aa: CASSRVLAVETQYF; cdr3_nt: TGTGCCAGCAGTAGGGTACTAGCCGTAGAGACCCAGTACTTC
clone_size: few; d_call: .; j_call: TRBJ2-7; v_call: TRBV10-3; cdr3_aa: CAISETEFYEQYF; cdr3_nt: TGTGCCATCAGTGAGACGGAGTTCTACGAGCAGTACTTC
clone_size: .; d_call: .; j_call: TRBJ2-3; v_call: TRBV7-9; cdr3_aa: CASSLSGSTDTQYF; cdr3_nt: TGTGCCAGCAGCTTGAGCGGGAGCACAGATACGCAGTATTTT
clone_size: .; d_call: .; j_call: TRBJ1-1; v_call: TRBV7-9; cdr3_aa: CASSLGGHTEAFF; cdr3_nt: TGTGCCAGCAGCCTAGGAGGGCACACTGAAGCTTTCTTT
clone_size: once; d_call: TRBD2; j_call: TRBJ2-1; v_call: TRBV27; cdr3_aa: CASSWTSGNEQFF; cdr3_nt: TGTGCCAGCAGTTGGACTAGCGGGAATGAGCAGTTCTTC
clone_size: .; d_call: TRBD1; j_call: TRBJ2-1; v_call: TRBV18; cdr3_aa: CASSPRTGGNEQFF; cdr3_nt: TGTGCCAGCTCACCTCGGACAGGGGGCAATGAGCAGTTCTTC
clone_size: .; d_call: TRBD1; j_call: TRBJ2-1; v_call: TRBV5-6; cdr3_aa: CASSPGTGAYNEQFF; cdr3_nt: TGTGCCAGCAGCCCTGGGACAGGGGCCTACAATGAGCAGTTCTTC
clone_size: .; d_call: .; j_call: TRBJ2-3; v_call: TRBV20-1; cdr3_aa: CSASLYSTDTQYF; cdr3_nt: TGCAGTGCTAGTCTTTACTCCACAGATACGCAGTATTTT
clone_size: few; d_call: TRBD2; j_call: TRBJ2-1; v_call: TRBV7-3; cdr3_aa: CASSPQRGGYEQFF; cdr3_nt: TGTGCCAGCAGCCCCCAAAGGGGAGGGTATGAGCAGTTCTTC
clone_size: .; d_call: TRBD1; j_call: TRBJ1-5; v_call: TRBV7-3; cdr3_aa: CASSPGTVNQPQHF; cdr3_nt: TGTGCCAGCAGCCCAGGGACAGTCAATCAGCCCCAGCATTTT
clone_size: once; d_call: .; j_call: TRBJ1-2; v_call: TRBV19; cdr3_aa: CASSIGGGYGYTF; cdr3_nt: TGTGCCAGTAGTATTGGGGGCGGCTATGGCTACACCTTC
clone_size: .; d_call: .; j_call: TRBJ1-4; v_call: TRBV28; cdr3_aa: CASSSYRTREFF; cdr3_nt: TGTGCCAGCAGTTCATACCGCACCAGGGAGTTTTTT
clone_size: .; d_call: TRBD1; j_call: TRBJ2-7; v_call: TRBV29-1; cdr3_aa: CSVTGTVQEQYF; cdr3_nt: TGCAGCGTCACCGGGACAGTACAAGAGCAGTACTTC
clone_size: .; d_call: .; j_call: TRBJ2-7; v_call: TRBV5-4; cdr3_aa: CASSSARGNDEQYF; cdr3_nt: TGTGCCAGCAGCTCTGCCAGGGGTAACGACGAGCAGTACTTC
clone_size: .; d_call: TRBD2; j_call: TRBJ2-7; v_call: TRBV19; cdr3_aa: CASTSGPTYEQYF; cdr3_nt: TGTGCCAGTACTAGCGGACCCACCTACGAGCAGTACTTC
clone_size: .; d_call: TRBD2; j_call: TRBJ2-3; v_call: TRBV9; cdr3_aa: CASSETSTTDTQYF; cdr3_nt: TGTGCCAGCAGCGAGACTAGCACCACAGATACGCAGTATTTT
clone_size: once; d_call: .; j_call: TRBJ1-5; v_call: TRBV28; cdr3_aa: CASKQSYSNQPQHF; cdr3_nt: TGTGCCAGTAAACAGAGTTATAGCAATCAGCCCCAGCATTTT
clone_size: .; d_call: .; j_call: TRBJ2-1; v_call: TRBV24-1; cdr3_aa: CATSESGSGGHYNEQFF; cdr3_nt: TGTGCCACCAGTGAATCGGGTAGCGGAGGGCACTACAATGAGCAGTTCTTC
clone_size: .; d_call: TRBD1; j_call: TRBJ1-2; v_call: TRBV7-2; cdr3_aa: CASSSDVSGTGYGYTF; cdr3_nt: TGTGCCAGCAGCTCAGACGTCTCCGGGACAGGCTATGGCTACACCTTC
clone_size: .; d_call: .; j_call: TRBJ1-2; v_call: TRBV6-2/TRBV6-3; cdr3_aa: CASSSHTRPGDGYTF; cdr3_nt: TGTGCCAGCAGTTCTCACACGCGACCAGGGGACGGCTACACCTTC
clone_size: .; d_call: .; j_call: TRBJ2-1; v_call: TRBV2; cdr3_aa: CASIGSSYNEQFF; cdr3_nt: TGTGCCAGCATAGGTAGCAGCTACAATGAGCAGTTCTTC
clone_size: .; d_call: TRBD1; j_call: TRBJ2-7; v_call: TRBV7-8; cdr3_aa: CASSITGTGNYEQYF; cdr3_nt: TGTGCCAGCAGCATAACCGGGACAGGGAACTACGAGCAGTACTTC
clone_size: .; d_call: TRBD2; j_call: TRBJ2-7; v_call: TRBV27; cdr3_aa: CASSLLAGASSYEQYF; cdr3_nt: TGTGCCAGCAGTTTACTAGCGGGAGCCTCCTCCTACGAGCAGTACTTC
clone_size: .; d_call: .; j_call: TRBJ1-4; v_call: TRBV7-2; cdr3_aa: CASSRRQFDEKLFF; cdr3_nt: TGTGCCAGCAGCCGTAGACAGTTTGATGAAAAACTGTTTTTT
clone_size: .; d_call: TRBD1; j_call: TRBJ1-5; v_call: TRBV30; cdr3_aa: CAWVGPGQGYQPQHF; cdr3_nt: TGTGCCTGGGTTGGGCCCGGACAGGGATATCAGCCCCAGCATTTT
clone_size: few; d_call: TRBD2; j_call: TRBJ2-7; v_call: TRBV10-3; cdr3_aa: CATTPNLAGGAHEQYF; cdr3_nt: TGTGCCACCACTCCTAATCTAGCGGGAGGTGCCCACGAGCAGTACTTC
clone_size: few; d_call: .; j_call: TRBJ1-1; v_call: TRBV30; cdr3_aa: CAWSRGGVNTEAFF; cdr3_nt: TGTGCCTGGAGTAGGGGGGGGGTGAACACTGAAGCTTTCTTT